Each of the 18 T cell receptor beta chains below was sequenced from the same sample in a study of shared clonotypes between healthy human individuals. Clones were read by immunoSEQ multiplex PCR, and TCRdb kept only the in-frame ones, dropping some. The sample lists about 980,000 clones, around three quarters seen once, with over 1.3% in the top ten. The specimen was memory CD4+ T cells sorted from blood. Sample subset: CD45RA-negative fraction. These receptors were obtained from a man between 18 and 35 years old in good health.

The chain links TRBV28 to TRBJ2-7, with unresolved D. The CDR3 is 11 residues long. Trimming removed 6 bases from V and 3 bases from J, with 6 bases in between. Germline values: CDR1 MDHEN, CDR2 SYDVKM. In DNA form, the CDR3 reads TGTGCCAGCAGGACACTCTACGAGCAGTACTTC. It encodes CASRTLYEQYF.

The chain joins TRBV5-6 to TRBJ2-5, with TRBD1 matching over 9 bases. The CDR3 extends over 15 amino acids. Germline values: CDR1 SGHDT, CDR2 YYEEEE. V gave up 2 bases and J gave up 2 bases; unmatched junction bases: 4. The CDR3 protein is CASSFGDRAQETQYF. The CDR3 bases are TGTGCCAGCAGCTTTGGGGACAGGGCTCAAGAGACCCAGTACTTC.

This sequence joins TRBV7-9 and TRBJ2-1; TRBD2 is a possible D gene (5 bases). V lost 4 bases to trimming and J lost 6 bases, with 10 bases between them. Germline CDR1 reads SEHNR; CDR2 reads FQNEAQ (reference sequence). CDR3 length: 13 residues. CDR3: CASSSARANEQFF. DNA for the CDR3: TGTGCCAGCAGCTCCGCGAGGGCCAATGAGCAGTTCTTC.

The chain joins TRBV7-2 to TRBJ2-7, with D possibly TRBD2 on 6 matching bases. The V end lost 6 bases, the J end lost 0 bases, and 12 bases lay between the germline ends. Germline CDR1 is SGHTA and CDR2 is FQGNSA. The CDR3 sequence is 14 residues long. CDR3 loop: CASRPPGSSYEQYF. CDR3 DNA: TGTGCCAGCAGGCCCCCCGGGAGCTCCTACGAGCAGTACTTC. The full variable domain, with the rest looked up from reference TRBV7-2 and TRBJ2-7, is GAGVSQSPSNKVTEKGKDVELRCDPISGHTALYWYRQSLGQGLEFLIYFQGNSAPDKSGLPSDRFSAERTGGSVSTLTIQRTQQEDSAVYLCASRPPGSSYEQYFGPGTRLTVT.

The V and J genes are TRBV18 and TRBJ1-2, with D uncertain. Germline assignment: CDR1 KGHSH and CDR2 LQKENI. CDR3 length: 14 residues. The V gene lost 1 base and the J gene lost 4 bases, with 10 bases spanning the gap. The CDR3 nucleotides are TGTGCCAGCTCACCACGACCAGAGGTCTATGGCTACACCTTC. It codes for CASSPRPEVYGYTF.

The chain combines TRBV5-1 with TRBJ2-1; 10 bases map to TRBD1. After removal of 1 base from V and 8 bases from J, the junction contained 21 bases not matched to a gene. Looked up from germline, CDR1 is SGHRS and CDR2 is YFSETQ. This CDR3 is built from 20 residues. CDR3 in DNA: TGCGCCAGCAGCTTGTTCCCGACAGGGGGCCTGTTGGGGATTAACGATGAGCAGTTCTTC. Its translation: CASSLFPTGGLLGINDEQFF.

This rearrangement joins TRBV10-3 to TRBJ1-1; unclear D gene. V was shortened by 3 bases and J by 1 base, with 9 bases between the two germline ends. The CDR3 runs 14 residues. Germline V gene data show CDR1 as ENHRY and CDR2 as SYGVKD. The CDR3: CAISDRAGNTEAFF. The DNA of the CDR3 is TGTGCCATCAGTGATCGCGCGGGGAACACTGAAGCTTTCTTT.

This sequence joins TRBV5-1 and TRBJ2-2; 9 bases map to TRBD1. The trim removed 0 bases at V and 7 bases at J, leaving 4 bases unmatched. Germline V CDR1 and CDR2: SGHRS, YFSETQ. CDR3 length: 15 amino acids. CDR3 bases: TGCGCCAGCAGCTTGGCGCCGACAGGGGGCGGGGAGCTGTTTTTT. This codes for CASSLAPTGGGELFF. The variable domain in full, with the rest retrieved from reference TRBV5-1 and TRBJ2-2, is KAGVTQTPRYLIKTRGQQVTLSCSPISGHRSVSWYQQTPGQGLQFLFEYFSETQRNKGNFPGRFSGRQFSNSRSEMNVSTLELGDSALYLCASSLAPTGGGELFFGEGSRLTVL.

This clone was observed a few times. In DNA, the CDR3 is TGTGCCAGCAGTGAAAGGGGGCAGGAATGGAACTATGGCTACACCTTC. Residues: CASSERGQEWNYGYTF. The chain joins TRBV2 to TRBJ1-2, with 7 bases lining up with TRBD1. The V and J ends lost 2 bases and 2 bases, in that order; junction bases with no gene match: 8. This CDR3 contains 16 residues. CDR1 is SNHLY and CDR2 is FYNNEI in the germline V gene.

Remarks on this clone: The same CDR3 can be traced to other DNA sequences in this sample. The chain joins TRBV6-6 to TRBJ2-3, with D possibly being TRBD2 (6 bases). V dropped 5 bases and J dropped 5 bases, with 14 bases sitting between them. Germline lookup yields CDR1 MNHNY and CDR2 SVGAGI (reference sequence). This CDR3 comprises 14 residues. CDR3 region: CASSPRGSGDTQYF. For the CDR3, the DNA is TGTGCCAGCAGTCCCCGGGGGTCCGGAGATACGCAGTATTTT.

V usage is TRBV15 and J usage is TRBJ1-1, with D possibly matching TRBD1 (5 bases). With 1 base removed from V and 2 bases from J, the gap between germline ends came to 11 bases. Germline CDR1 reads LNHNV; CDR2 reads YYDKDF (reference sequence). This CDR3 has 15 amino acids. CDR3 coding DNA: TGTGCCACCAGCAGAGGAGGGGCCTATAACACTGAAGCTTTCTTT. Its protein is CATSRGGAYNTEAFF.

This chain joins TRBV5-1 and TRBJ2-5; D perhaps matches TRBD2 (6 bases). The CDR3 is 16 residues long. Germline lookup yields CDR1 SGHRS and CDR2 YFSETQ. V was cut by 0 bases and J by 6 bases, with 18 bases left in between. In nucleotides, the CDR3 is TGCGCCAGCAGCTTGGCCGGGCGGGACCTGGGACAGACCCAGTACTTC. Translation: CASSLAGRDLGQTQYF.

CDR3 sequence (DNA): TGTGCCAGCAGTGGGGACAGGGGCTCGAACACTGAAGCTTTCTTT. Its translation is CASSGDRGSNTEAFF. The chain uses TRBV2 and TRBJ1-1; 10 bases fit TRBD1. The length of the CDR3 is 15 residues. The germline gives CDR1 SNHLY, CDR2 FYNNEI. Trimming removed 4 bases from V and 1 base from J; junction bases left unmatched: 3.

The chain couples TRBV18 to TRBJ1-1; TRBD1 is a possible D gene (6 bases). Between the trimmed V and J ends, which lost 2 bases and 5 bases, there was a span of 12 bases. Germline V lookup: CDR1 KGHSH, CDR2 LQKENI. CDR3 length: 14 amino acids. CDR3 sequence (DNA): TGTGCCAGCTCACCAAAAGGGGGGGGAACTGAAGCTTTCTTT. It yields the protein CASSPKGGGTEAFF.

The CDR3 loop is CASSPRPPGSIQYF. The CDR3 coding sequence is TGTGCCAGCAGCCCCCGGCCCCCTGGGAGCATTCAGTACTTC. The chain couples TRBV27 to TRBJ2-4; D might be TRBD2 (5 bases). The CDR3 is made up of 14 amino acids. Trimming stripped 6 bases from V and 9 bases from J, with 18 bases between. Per germline, CDR1 MNHEY and CDR2 SMNVEV (reference sequence).

This clone appeared a single time. The chain is built from TRBV7-8 and TRBJ1-5, with 7 positions matching TRBD1. Per the germline V gene, CDR1 is SGHVS and CDR2 is FQNEAQ. The CDR3 has 15 residues. The V gene end was trimmed by 0 bases and the J gene end by 3 bases; junction bases not matched to a gene: 2. The CDR3 protein is CASSLAGQANQPQHF. The CDR3 DNA is TGTGCCAGCAGCTTAGCCGGACAGGCCAATCAGCCCCAGCATTTT.

The chain recombines TRBV18 with TRBJ1-1, with D possibly matching TRBD1 (5 bases). The CDR3 is made up of 15 amino acids. The V end lost 3 bases, the J end lost 0 bases, and 11 bases lay between the germline ends. The germline CDR1 and CDR2 sequences are KGHSH and LQKENI. The CDR3 here is CASSPWQGMNTEAFF. Here the CDR3 DNA reads TGTGCCAGCTCACCCTGGCAGGGCATGAACACTGAAGCTTTCTTT.

The chain uses TRBV9 and TRBJ1-1; perhaps TRBD1 as D (6 bases). The V end was cut by 0 bases, the J end by 3 bases, with 21 bases between. The CDR3 is made up of 18 amino acids. In germline, CDR1 is SGDLS, CDR2 YYNGEE. CDR3 loop: CASSVASGGARSDTEAFF. The CDR3, as DNA: TGTGCCAGCAGCGTAGCCTCGGGGGGGGCGAGGTCGGACACTGAAGCTTTCTTT.